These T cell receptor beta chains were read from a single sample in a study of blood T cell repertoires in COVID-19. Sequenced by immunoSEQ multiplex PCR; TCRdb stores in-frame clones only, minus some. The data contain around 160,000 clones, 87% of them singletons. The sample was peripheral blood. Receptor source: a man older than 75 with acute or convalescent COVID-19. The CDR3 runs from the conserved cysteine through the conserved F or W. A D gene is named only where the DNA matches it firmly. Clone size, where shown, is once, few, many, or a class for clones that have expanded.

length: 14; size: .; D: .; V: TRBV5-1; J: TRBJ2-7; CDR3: CASSAGQSNYEQYF; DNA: TGCGCCAGCAGCGCAGGACAGAGTAACTACGAGCAGTACTTC
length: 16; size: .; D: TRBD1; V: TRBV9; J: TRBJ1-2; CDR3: CASSVGGDREGYGYTF; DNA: TGTGCCAGCAGCGTAGGAGGGGACAGGGAGGGCTATGGCTACACCTTC
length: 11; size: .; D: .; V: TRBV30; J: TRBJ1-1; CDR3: CAWSKEIEAFF; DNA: TGTGCCTGGAGTAAGGAGATTGAAGCTTTCTTT
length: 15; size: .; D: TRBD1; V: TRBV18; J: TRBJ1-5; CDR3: CASSPRAGGVQPQHF; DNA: TGTGCCAGCTCACCACGGGCAGGGGGCGTTCAGCCCCAGCATTTT
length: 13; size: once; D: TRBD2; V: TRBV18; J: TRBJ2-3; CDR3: CASSLSGSDTQYF; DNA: TGTGCCAGCTCCCTTAGCGGGAGCGATACGCAGTATTTT
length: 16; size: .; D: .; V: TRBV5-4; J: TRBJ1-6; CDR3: CASSSNTGSLNSPLHF; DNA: TGTGCCAGCAGCTCAAATACAGGTTCTCTAAATTCACCCCTCCACTTT
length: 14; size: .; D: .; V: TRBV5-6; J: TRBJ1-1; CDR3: CASSLGGRVYEAFF; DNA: TGTGCCAGCAGCTTGGGCGGGAGGGTCTATGAAGCTTTCTTT
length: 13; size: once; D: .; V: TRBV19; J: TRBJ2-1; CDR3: CASSSGVYNEQFF; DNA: TGTGCCAGTAGTAGCGGAGTCTACAATGAGCAGTTCTTC
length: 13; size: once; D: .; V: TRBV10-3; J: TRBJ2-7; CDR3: CAISLGDNYEQYF; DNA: TGTGCCATCAGTTTGGGGGACAACTACGAGCAGTACTTC
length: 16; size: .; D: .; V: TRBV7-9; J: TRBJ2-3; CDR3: CASSLADHRITDTQYF; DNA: TGTGCCAGCAGCTTAGCTGATCACAGGATAACAGATACGCAGTATTTT
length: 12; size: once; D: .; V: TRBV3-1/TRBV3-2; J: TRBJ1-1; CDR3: CASSPGGTEAFF; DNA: TGTGCCAGCAGCCCCGGCGGGACTGAAGCTTTCTTT
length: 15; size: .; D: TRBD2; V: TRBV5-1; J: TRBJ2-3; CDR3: CASSYGLAHPDTQYF; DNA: TGCGCCAGCAGCTACGGACTAGCGCATCCGGATACGCAGTATTTT
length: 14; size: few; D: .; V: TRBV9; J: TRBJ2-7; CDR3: CASSQGWEFDEQYF; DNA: TGTGCCAGCAGCCAAGGCTGGGAGTTCGACGAGCAGTACTTC
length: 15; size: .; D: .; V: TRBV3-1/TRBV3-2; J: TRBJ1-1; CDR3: CASSQVPGAVTEAFF; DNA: TGTGCCAGCAGCCAAGTTCCGGGTGCCGTCACTGAAGCTTTCTTT
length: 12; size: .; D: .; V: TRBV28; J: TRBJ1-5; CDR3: CASSSLSQPQHF; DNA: TGTGCCAGCAGTTCCCTAAGTCAGCCCCAGCATTTT
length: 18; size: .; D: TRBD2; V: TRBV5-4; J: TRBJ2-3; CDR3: CASSLGRLAGGKTDTQYF; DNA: TGTGCCAGCAGCTTGGGTCGGCTAGCGGGGGGGAAAACAGATACGCAGTATTTT
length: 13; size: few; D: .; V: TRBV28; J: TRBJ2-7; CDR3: CATRPPSDYEQYF; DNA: TGTGCCACCAGACCCCCTAGTGACTACGAGCAGTACTTC
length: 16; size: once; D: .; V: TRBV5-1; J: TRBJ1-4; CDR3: CASSLATSATNEKLFF; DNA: TGCGCCAGCAGCTTGGCCACCAGTGCAACTAATGAAAAACTGTTTTTT
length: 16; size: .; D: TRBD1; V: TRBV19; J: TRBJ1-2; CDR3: CASSARTGNQYYGYTF; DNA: TGTGCCAGTAGTGCACGGACAGGGAATCAGTACTATGGCTACACCTTC
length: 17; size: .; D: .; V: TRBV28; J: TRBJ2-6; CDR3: CASRKGGSASGANVLTF; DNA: TGTGCCAGCAGAAAAGGGGGAAGCGCCTCTGGGGCCAACGTCCTGACTTTC
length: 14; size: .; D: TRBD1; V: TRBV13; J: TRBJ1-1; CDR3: CASSPGQGAGEAFF; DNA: TGTGCCAGCAGCCCGGGACAGGGGGCTGGTGAAGCTTTCTTT
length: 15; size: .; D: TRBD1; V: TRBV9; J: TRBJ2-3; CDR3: CASSVDRGPPDTQYF; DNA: TGTGCCAGCAGCGTAGACAGGGGGCCCCCAGATACGCAGTATTTT
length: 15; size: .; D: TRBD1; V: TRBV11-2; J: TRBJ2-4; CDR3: CASSLDRRGSDIQYF; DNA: TGTGCCAGCAGCTTAGATCGCAGGGGGAGTGACATTCAGTACTTC
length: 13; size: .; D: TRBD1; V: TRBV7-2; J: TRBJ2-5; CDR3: CASSLRGRETQYF; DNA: TGTGCCAGCAGCTTAAGGGGGCGAGAGACCCAGTACTTC
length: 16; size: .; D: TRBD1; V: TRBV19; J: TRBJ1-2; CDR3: CASIETSGQGTYGYTF; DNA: TGTGCCAGTATTGAAACCTCGGGACAGGGTACCTATGGCTACACCTTC
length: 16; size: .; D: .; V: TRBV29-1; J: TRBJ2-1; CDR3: CSVGREPRGSYNEQFF; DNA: TGCAGCGTTGGTCGGGAGCCTCGGGGGTCCTACAATGAGCAGTTCTTC
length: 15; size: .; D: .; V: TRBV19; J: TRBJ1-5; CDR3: CASSPQGLRNQPQHF; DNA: TGTGCCAGTAGTCCTCAGGGGTTACGGAATCAGCCCCAGCATTTT
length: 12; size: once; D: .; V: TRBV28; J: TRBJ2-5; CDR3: CASSLRWETQYF; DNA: TGTGCCAGCAGTTTGCGGTGGGAGACCCAGTACTTC
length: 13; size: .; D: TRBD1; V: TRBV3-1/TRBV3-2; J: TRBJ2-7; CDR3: CASSTTDRGRQYF; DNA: TGTGCCAGCAGCACCACGGACAGGGGACGACAGTACTTC
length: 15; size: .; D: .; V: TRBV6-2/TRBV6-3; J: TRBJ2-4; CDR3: CASSLRTTAKNIQYF; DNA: TGTGCCAGCAGTCTCCGGACAACAGCCAAAAACATTCAGTACTTC
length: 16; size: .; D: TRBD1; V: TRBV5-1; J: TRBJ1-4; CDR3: CASSFGQEGNNEKLFF; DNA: TGCGCCAGCAGCTTTGGACAGGAGGGTAATAACGAAAAACTGTTTTTT
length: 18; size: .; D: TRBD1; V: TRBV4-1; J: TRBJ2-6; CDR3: CASRQATGGNAGANVLTF; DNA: TGCGCCAGCAGGCAAGCTACAGGGGGCAACGCCGGGGCCAACGTCCTGACTTTC
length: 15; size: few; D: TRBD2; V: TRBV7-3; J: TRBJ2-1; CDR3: CASSPRIAGGNEQFF; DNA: TGTGCCAGCAGCCCCCGGATAGCGGGAGGCAATGAGCAGTTCTTC
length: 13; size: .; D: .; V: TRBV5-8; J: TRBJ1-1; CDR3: CASFETVAAEAFF; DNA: TGTGCCAGCTTCGAGACAGTCGCCGCTGAAGCTTTCTTT
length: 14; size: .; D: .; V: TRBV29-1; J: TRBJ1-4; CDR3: CSVQQGGEYGKLFF; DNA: TGCAGCGTTCAACAAGGGGGGGAGTATGGAAAACTGTTTTTT
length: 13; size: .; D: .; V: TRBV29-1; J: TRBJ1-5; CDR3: CSVARKPNEPQHF; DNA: TGCAGCGTTGCCAGGAAGCCGAATGAGCCCCAGCATTTT
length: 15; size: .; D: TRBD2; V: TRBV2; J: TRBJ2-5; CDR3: CASSERWREGGTQYF; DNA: TGTGCCAGCAGTGAACGGTGGAGGGAGGGAGGGACCCAGTACTTC
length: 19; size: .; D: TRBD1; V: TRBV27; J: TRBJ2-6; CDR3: CASSAAGTGDFSGANVLTF; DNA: TGTGCCAGCAGTGCCGCCGGGACAGGGGATTTCTCTGGGGCCAACGTCCTGACTTTC
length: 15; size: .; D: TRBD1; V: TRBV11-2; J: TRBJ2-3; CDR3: CASSRTGSSTDTQYF; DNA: TGTGCCAGCAGCCGGACAGGTTCTAGCACAGATACGCAGTATTTT
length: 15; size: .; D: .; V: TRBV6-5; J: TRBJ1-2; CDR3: CASSYSEGRGYGYTF; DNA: TGTGCCAGCAGTTACTCGGAGGGACGGGGCTATGGCTACACCTTC
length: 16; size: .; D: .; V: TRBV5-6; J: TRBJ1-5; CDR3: CASSFIGADSNQPQHF; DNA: TGTGCCAGCAGCTTTATTGGGGCAGATAGCAATCAGCCCCAGCATTTT
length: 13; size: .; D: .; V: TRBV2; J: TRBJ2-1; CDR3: CASSEATGHQQFF; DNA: TGTGCCAGCAGTGAAGCGACAGGACACCAGCAGTTCTTC
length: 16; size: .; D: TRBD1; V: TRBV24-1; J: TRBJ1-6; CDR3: CATSDSRQGIHSPLHF; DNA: TGTGCCACCAGTGATTCCCGACAGGGAATACACTCACCCCTCCACTTT